This TCR beta chain was captured in a study of identical twins (dated by TCRdb to about 2016). Concerning the study at large: TCR alpha and beta repertoires from monozygotic twins, unrelated adults of various ages and cord blood were deep-sequenced to test whether fetal clonotypes persist. Replicate twin experiments were performed at different times using different library preparation protocols to rule out contamination.

The library was made by 5' RACE. The sequencer listed for this sample is Illumina HiSeq 2000. A universal primer binding site was added through template switching, and the final cDNA carried a unique molecular identifier so that TCR cDNA molecules could be counted accurately. Specific primers in the conserved constant-segment region were used to synthesize first-strand cDNA for TCR alpha and beta chains. Each cDNA library was double barcoded, with a SMART-Mk sample barcode plus Illumina barcodes, to control for contamination. Two successive PCR steps introduced TruSeq adapter sequences along with Illumina sample barcodes. TCR alpha and beta cDNA libraries were sequenced on the Illumina HiSeq platform with custom primers. Turning to the authors' computational methods: Unique molecular identifiers were extracted from raw reads with MiGEC, and CDR3 positions were determined with MiXCR. Recombination models were inferred per individual with the repgenHMM and IGoR tools using an EM algorithm. Shared clonotype analysis was performed with the tcR package in R, normalizing sharing by the product of cloneset sizes. To study raw recombination free of thymic and clonal selection effects, out-of-frame nonproductive sequences were analyzed. The public reads were quality trimmed at Q25 with fastp and then assembled into clones with MiXCR by TCRdb, keeping productive beta chains. Every distinct CDR3 protein forms one entry, paired with its most common genes and DNA. The V and J calls reflect TCRdb's pipeline rather than the authors' work. The sample table holds around 250,000 distinct CDR3 sequences, of which 10% to 15% were seen once. Jointly, the top ten make up 4% to 5% of the sample.

V and J lose 7 bases and 6 bases, and a span of 16 bases separates them. The CDR3 spans 14 residues, from the cysteine through the phenylalanine. This entry keeps only the CDR3 DNA: 42 bases, framed from base 1. CDR1 and CDR2 are read off the germline V gene as SGHAT and FQNNGV. Summary of the overall study and its limitations: Compared with coincidental sharing between unrelated individuals, an excess of low generation-probability sequences was observed among out-of-frame TCR alpha sequences shared between twins. Because the same donors could not be followed over many years, conclusions were based on cross-sectional statistical analysis. In monozygotic twins, recombination models systematically underestimated out-of-frame TCR alpha sharing, but the models matched the sharing seen between unrelated individuals. Invariant T cells such as MAIT and iNKT could partly confound zero-insertion analyses, although diverse VJ usage argued against such confounding for most clonotypes. Abundant cord blood beta clonotypes had fewer insertions, young adult naive repertoires showed a similar but weaker trend, and memory repertoires showed no such trend. The excess sharing between twins in beta out-of-frame sequences was weaker because fewer shared sequences reduced the signal-to-noise ratio.

Note on this clonotype: What antigen it recognizes has not been identified. The sample holds no much larger clone one base away, and base qualities are not on file.

All donors were healthy Caucasians. The twin cohort consisted of three pairs of female monozygotic twins, all aged about 18 to 29 years. Miltenyi CD45RO+ enrichment and human naive T-cell isolation kits were used to isolate memory (CD45RO+) and naive T cells from PBMC. This sample also belongs to another study, concerning yellow fever vaccine responses in identical twins. As the second study states: According to the authors, in identical twins the way T cells responded to vaccination appeared partly convergent and partly personalized. In the study, vaccine-responding T cell clones were precisely tracked in identical twins.

The receptor comes from a woman aged 18-29 years in good health. Material for sequencing was memory (CD45RO+) T cells sorted from blood. Taken with the paper, the label for cell subset or site translates to: CD45RO+ enriched T cells. The sequence is built from TRBV11-2 and TRBJ2-1; the D gene is unclear. The CDR3 region: CASNLVWASNEQFF. The nucleotides are TGTGCCAGCAACTTGGTGTGGGCCAGCAATGAGCAGTTCTTC.